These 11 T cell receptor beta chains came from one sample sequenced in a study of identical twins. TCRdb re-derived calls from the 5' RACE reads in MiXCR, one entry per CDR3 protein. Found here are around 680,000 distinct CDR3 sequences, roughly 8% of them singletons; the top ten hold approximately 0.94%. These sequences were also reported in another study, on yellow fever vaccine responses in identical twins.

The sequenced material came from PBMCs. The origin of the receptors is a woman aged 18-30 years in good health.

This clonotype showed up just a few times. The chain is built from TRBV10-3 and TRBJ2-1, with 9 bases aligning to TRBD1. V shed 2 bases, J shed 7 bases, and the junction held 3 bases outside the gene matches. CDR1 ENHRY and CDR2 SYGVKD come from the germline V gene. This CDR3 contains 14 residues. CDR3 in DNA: TGTGCCATCAGTGAGGAGACAGGGGGTAATGAGCAGTTCTTC. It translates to CAISEETGGNEQFF.

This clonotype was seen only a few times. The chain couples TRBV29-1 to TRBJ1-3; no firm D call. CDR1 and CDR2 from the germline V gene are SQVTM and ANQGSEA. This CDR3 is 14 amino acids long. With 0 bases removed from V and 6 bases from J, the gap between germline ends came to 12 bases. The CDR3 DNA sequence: TGCAGCGTTGAAGAAGGTCCAGCGGCAAACACCATATATTTT. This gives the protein CSVEEGPAANTIYF.

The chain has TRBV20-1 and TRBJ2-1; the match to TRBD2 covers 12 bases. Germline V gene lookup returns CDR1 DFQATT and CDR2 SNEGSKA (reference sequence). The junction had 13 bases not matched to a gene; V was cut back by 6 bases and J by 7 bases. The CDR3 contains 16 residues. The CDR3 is CSAPPSGRVLVNEQFF. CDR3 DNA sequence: TGCAGTGCCCCCCCTAGCGGGAGGGTTTTAGTGAATGAGCAGTTCTTC.

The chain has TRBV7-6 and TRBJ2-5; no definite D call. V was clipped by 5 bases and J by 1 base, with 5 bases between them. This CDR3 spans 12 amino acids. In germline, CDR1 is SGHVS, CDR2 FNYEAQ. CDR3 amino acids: CASSKTQETQYF. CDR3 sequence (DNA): TGTGCCAGCAGCAAAACCCAAGAGACCCAGTACTTC. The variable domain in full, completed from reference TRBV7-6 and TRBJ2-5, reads GAGVSQSPRYKVTKRGQDVALRCDPISGHVSLYWYRQALGQGPEFLTYFNYEAQQDKSGLPNDRFSAERPEGSISTLTIQRTEQRDSAMYRCASSKTQETQYFGPGTRLLVL.

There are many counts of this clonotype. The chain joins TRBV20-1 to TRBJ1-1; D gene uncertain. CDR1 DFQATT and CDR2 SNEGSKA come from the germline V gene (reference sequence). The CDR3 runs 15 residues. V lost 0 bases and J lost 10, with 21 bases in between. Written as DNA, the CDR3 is TGCAGTGCTAGAGATCCTAGAACAGCCCCGGCGGGAGCTTTCTTT. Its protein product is CSARDPRTAPAGAFF.

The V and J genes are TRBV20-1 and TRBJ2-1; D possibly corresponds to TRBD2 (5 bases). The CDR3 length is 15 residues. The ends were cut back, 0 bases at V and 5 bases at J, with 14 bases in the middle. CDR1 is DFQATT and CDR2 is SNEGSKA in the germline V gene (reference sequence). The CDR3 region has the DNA TGCAGTGCTAGAGACAAAAGCCGGAGGAACAATGAGCAGTTCTTC. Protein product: CSARDKSRRNNEQFF.

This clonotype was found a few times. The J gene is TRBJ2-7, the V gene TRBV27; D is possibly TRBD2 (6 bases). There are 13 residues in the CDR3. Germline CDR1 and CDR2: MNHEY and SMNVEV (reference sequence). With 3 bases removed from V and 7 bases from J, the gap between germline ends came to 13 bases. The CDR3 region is CASSFLDGGEQYF. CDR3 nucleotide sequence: TGTGCCAGCAGTTTCCTCGATGGGGGGGAGCAGTACTTC.

CDR3 amino acids: CASSQEAGGPINEQFF. In DNA, the CDR3 is TGCGCCAGCAGCCAAGAGGCGGGAGGGCCTATCAATGAGCAGTTCTTC. V usage is TRBV4-1 and J usage is TRBJ2-1; 9 bases match TRBD2. The length of the CDR3 is 16 residues. The trim removed 0 bases at V and 6 bases at J, leaving 6 bases unmatched. Germline-derived CDR1 and CDR2 are MGHRA and YSYEKL.

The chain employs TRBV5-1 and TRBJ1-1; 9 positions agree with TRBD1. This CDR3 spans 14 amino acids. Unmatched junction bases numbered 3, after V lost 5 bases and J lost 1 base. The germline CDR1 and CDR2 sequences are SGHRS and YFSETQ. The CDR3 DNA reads TGCGCCAGCAGAACGGGACAGGGGAACACTGAAGCTTTCTTT. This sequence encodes CASRTGQGNTEAFF.

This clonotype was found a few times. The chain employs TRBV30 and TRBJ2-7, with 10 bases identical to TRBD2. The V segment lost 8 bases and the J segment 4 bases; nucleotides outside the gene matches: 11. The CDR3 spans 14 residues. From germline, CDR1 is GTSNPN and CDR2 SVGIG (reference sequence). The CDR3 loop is CAGTTGTSAYEQYF. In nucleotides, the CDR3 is TGTGCCGGGACTACCGGGACTAGCGCTTACGAGCAGTACTTC.

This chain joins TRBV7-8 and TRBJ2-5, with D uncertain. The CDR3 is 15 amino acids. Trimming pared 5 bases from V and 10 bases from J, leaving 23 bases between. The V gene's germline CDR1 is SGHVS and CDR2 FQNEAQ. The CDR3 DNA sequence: TGTGCCAGCAGCCCCGACTCCAGGATTTCCCCGGGCCAGTACTTC. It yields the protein CASSPDSRISPGQYF.